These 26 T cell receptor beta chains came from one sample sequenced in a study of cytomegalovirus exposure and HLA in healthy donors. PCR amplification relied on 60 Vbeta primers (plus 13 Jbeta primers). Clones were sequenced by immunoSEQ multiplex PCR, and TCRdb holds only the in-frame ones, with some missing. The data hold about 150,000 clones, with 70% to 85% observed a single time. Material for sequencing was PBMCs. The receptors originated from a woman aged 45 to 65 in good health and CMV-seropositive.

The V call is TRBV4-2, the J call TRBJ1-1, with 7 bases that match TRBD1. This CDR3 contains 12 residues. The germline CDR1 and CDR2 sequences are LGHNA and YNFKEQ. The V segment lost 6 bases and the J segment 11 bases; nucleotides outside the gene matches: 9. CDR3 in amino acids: CASRGDRDRAFF. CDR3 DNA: TGTGCCAGCAGGGGAGACAGGGATCGGGCTTTCTTT.

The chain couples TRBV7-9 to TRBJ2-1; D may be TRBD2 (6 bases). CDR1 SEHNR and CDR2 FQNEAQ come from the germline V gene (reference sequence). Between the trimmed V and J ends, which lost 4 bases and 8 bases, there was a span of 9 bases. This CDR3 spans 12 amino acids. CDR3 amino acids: CASSSWGDEQFF. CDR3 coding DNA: TGTGCCAGCAGCTCTTGGGGGGATGAGCAGTTCTTC.

DNA of the CDR3: TGTGCCAGCAGTTATGGGGGGGGGCGAGAGACCCAGTACTTC. Translation gives CASSYGGGRETQYF. This chain joins TRBV6-5 and TRBJ2-5; tentative D call: TRBD2 (7 bases). Germline assignment: CDR1 MNHEY and CDR2 SVGAGI. V was clipped by 3 bases and J by 4 bases, with 12 bases between them. The CDR3 is made up of 14 amino acids.

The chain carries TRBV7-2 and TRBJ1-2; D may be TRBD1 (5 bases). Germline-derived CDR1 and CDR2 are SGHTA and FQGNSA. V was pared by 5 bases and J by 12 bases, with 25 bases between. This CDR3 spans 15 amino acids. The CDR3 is CASSPVGGVGGGDTF. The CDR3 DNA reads TGTGCCAGCAGCCCCGTTGGAGGGGTAGGTGGGGGAGACACCTTC.

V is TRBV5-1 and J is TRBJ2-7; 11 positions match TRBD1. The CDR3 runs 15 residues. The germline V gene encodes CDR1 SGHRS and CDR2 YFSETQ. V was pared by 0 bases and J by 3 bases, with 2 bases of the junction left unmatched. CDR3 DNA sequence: TGCGCCAGCAGCTTGGCCGGGACAGGGGGCTACGAGCAGTACTTC. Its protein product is CASSLAGTGGYEQYF. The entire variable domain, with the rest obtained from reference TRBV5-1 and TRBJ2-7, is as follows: KAGVTQTPRYLIKTRGQQVTLSCSPISGHRSVSWYQQTPGQGLQFLFEYFSETQRNKGNFPGRFSGRQFSNSRSEMNVSTLELGDSALYLCASSLAGTGGYEQYFGPGTRLTVT.

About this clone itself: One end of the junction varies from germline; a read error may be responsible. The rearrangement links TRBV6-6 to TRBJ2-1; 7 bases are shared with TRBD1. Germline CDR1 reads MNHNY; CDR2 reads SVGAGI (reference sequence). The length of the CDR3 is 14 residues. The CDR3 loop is CAGSYSTGENEQFF. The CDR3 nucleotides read TGTGCCGGCAGTTACTCAACAGGGGAGAATGAGCAGTTCTTC.

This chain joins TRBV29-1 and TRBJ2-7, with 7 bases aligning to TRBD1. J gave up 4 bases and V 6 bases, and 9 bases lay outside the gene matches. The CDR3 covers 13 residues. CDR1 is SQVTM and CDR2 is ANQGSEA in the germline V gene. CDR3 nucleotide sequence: TGCAGCGTCGGGTACGGGACAGCTTACGAGCAGTACTTC. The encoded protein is CSVGYGTAYEQYF.

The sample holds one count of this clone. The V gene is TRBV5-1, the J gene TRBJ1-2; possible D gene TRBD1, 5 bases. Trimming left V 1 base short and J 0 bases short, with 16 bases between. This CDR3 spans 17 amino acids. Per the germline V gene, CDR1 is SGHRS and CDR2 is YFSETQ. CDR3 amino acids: CASSLYSGRASNYGYTF. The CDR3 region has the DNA TGCGCCAGCAGCTTGTACTCCGGCAGGGCGTCTAACTATGGCTACACCTTC.

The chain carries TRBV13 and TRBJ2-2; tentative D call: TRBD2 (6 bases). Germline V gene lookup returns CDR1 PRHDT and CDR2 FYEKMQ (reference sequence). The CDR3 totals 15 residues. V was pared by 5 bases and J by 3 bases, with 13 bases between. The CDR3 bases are TGTGCCAGCAGCCTTATGGGGGGTGACACCGGGGAGCTGTTTTTT. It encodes CASSLMGGDTGELFF. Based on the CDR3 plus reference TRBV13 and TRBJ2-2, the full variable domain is AAGVIQSPRHLIKEKRETATLKCYPIPRHDTVYWYQQGPGQDPQFLISFYEKMQSDKGSIPDRFSAQQFSDYHSELNMSSLELGDSALYFCASSLMGGDTGELFFGEGSRLTVL.

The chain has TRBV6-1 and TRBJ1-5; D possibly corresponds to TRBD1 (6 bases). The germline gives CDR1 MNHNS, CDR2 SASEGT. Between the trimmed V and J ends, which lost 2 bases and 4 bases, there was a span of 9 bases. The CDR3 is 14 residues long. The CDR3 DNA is TGTGCCAGCAGTGAATGGGGGCGGAATCAGCCCCAGCATTTT. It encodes CASSEWGRNQPQHF.

In nucleotides, the CDR3 is TGTGCCAGCAGTTCCGGGACTAGCATCCACAATGAGCAGTTCTTC. It encodes CASSSGTSIHNEQFF. The rearrangement uses TRBV28 and TRBJ2-1, with 9 nucleotides matching TRBD2. The germline V gene has CDR1 MDHEN and CDR2 SYDVKM. V lost 4 bases to trimming and J lost 5 bases; unmatched junction nucleotides: 6. The CDR3 totals 15 residues. Using reference TRBV28 and TRBJ2-1 for the parts outside the CDR3, the full variable domain is DVKVTQSSRYLVKRTGEKVFLECVQDMDHENMFWYRQDPGLGLRLIYFSYDVKMKEKGDIPEGYSVSREKKERFSLILESASTNQTSMYLCASSSGTSIHNEQFFGPGTRLTVL.

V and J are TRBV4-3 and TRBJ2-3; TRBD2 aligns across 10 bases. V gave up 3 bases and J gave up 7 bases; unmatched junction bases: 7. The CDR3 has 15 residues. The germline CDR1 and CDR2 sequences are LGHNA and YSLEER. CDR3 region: CASSQRAGGSNTQYF. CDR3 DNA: TGCGCCAGCAGCCAGAGAGCGGGGGGGTCAAATACGCAGTATTTT.

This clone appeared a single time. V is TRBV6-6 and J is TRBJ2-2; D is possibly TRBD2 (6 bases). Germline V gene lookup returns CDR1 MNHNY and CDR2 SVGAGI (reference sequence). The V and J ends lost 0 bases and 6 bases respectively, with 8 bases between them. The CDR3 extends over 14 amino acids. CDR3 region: CASSYSLAPGELFF. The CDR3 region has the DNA TGTGCCAGCAGTTACTCACTAGCCCCCGGGGAGCTGTTTTTT.

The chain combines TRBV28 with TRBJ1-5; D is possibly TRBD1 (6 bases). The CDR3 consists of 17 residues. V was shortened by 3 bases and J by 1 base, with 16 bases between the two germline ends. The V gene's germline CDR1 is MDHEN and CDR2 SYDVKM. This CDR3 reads CASSFLPQGMSNQPQHF. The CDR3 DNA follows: TGTGCCAGCAGTTTTCTTCCCCAGGGGATGAGCAATCAGCCCCAGCATTTT.

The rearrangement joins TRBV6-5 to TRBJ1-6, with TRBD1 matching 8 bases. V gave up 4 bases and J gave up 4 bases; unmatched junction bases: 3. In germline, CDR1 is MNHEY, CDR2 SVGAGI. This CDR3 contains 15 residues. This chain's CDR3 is CASSSQGVYNSPLHF. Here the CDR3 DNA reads TGTGCCAGCAGTTCACAGGGGGTGTATAATTCACCCCTCCACTTT.

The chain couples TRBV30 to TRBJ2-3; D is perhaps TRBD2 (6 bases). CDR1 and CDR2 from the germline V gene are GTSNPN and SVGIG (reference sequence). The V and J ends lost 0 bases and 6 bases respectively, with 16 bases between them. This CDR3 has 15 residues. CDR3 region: CAWSVSTRLADTQYF. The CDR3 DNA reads TGTGCCTGGAGTGTATCAACTCGGCTAGCGGATACGCAGTATTTT.

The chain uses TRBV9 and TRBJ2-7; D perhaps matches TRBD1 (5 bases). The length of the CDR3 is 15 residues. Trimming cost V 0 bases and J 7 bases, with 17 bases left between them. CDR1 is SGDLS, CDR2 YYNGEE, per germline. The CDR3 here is CASSVEASWGQEQYF. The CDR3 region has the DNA TGTGCCAGCAGCGTAGAGGCATCCTGGGGCCAGGAGCAGTACTTC.

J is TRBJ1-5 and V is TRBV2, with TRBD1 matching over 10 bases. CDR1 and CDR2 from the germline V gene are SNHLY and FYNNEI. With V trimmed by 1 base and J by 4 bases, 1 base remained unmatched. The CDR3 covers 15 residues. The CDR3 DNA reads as TGTGCCAGCAGTGAAGGGGACAGGGGTAATCAGCCCCAGCATTTT. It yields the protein CASSEGDRGNQPQHF.

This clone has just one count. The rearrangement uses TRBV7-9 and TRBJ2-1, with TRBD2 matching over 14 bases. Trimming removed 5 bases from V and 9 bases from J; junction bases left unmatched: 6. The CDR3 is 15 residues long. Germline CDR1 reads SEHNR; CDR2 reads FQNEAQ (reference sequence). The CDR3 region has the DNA TGTGCCAGCAGCCCCGGACTAGCGGGGGGATCTGAGCAGTTCTTC. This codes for CASSPGLAGGSEQFF.

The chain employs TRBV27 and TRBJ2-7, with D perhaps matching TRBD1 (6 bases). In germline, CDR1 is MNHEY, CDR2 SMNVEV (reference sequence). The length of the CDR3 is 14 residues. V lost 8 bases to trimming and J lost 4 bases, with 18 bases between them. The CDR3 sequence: CASSAGTTWYEQYF. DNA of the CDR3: TGTGCCAGCTCCGCCGGGACAACGTGGTACGAGCAGTACTTC.

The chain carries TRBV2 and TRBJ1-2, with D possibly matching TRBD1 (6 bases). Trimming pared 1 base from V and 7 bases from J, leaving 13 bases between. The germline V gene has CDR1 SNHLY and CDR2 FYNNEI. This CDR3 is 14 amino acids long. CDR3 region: CASSEVRGAAGYTF. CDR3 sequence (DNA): TGTGCCAGCAGTGAAGTCCGGGGGGCCGCTGGCTACACCTTC.

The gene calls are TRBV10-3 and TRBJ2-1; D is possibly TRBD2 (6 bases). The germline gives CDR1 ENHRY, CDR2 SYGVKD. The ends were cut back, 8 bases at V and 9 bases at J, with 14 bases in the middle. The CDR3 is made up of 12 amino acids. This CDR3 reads CAIPGGRGEQFF. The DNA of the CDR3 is TGTGCCATCCCCGGGGGTCGCGGTGAGCAGTTCTTC.

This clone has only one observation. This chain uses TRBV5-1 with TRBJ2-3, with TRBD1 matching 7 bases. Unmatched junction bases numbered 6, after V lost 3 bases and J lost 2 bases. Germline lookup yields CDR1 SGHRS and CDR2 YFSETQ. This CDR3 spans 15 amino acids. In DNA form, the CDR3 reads TGCGCCAGCAGCTCAGGACAGGTTATCACAGATACGCAGTATTTT. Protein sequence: CASSSGQVITDTQYF.

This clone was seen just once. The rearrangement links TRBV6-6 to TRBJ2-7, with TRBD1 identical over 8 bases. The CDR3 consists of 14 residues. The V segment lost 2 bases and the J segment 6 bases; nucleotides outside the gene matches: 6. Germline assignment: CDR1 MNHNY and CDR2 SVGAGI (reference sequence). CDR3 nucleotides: TGTGCCAGCAGTTACATCGACAGGGGAAGCGAGCAGTACTTC. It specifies CASSYIDRGSEQYF.

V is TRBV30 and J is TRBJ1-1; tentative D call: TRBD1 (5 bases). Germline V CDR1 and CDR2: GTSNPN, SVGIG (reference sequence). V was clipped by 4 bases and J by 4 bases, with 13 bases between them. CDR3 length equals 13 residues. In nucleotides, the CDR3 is TGTGCCTGGATCTCCGGGGGGGGCACTGAAGCTTTCTTT. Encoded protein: CAWISGGGTEAFF.

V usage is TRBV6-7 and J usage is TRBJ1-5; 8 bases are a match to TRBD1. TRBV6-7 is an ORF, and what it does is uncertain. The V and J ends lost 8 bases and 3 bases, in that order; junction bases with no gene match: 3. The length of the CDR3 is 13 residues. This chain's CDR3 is CASRTGNNQPQHF. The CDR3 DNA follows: TGTGCCAGCCGGACAGGGAACAATCAGCCCCAGCATTTT.